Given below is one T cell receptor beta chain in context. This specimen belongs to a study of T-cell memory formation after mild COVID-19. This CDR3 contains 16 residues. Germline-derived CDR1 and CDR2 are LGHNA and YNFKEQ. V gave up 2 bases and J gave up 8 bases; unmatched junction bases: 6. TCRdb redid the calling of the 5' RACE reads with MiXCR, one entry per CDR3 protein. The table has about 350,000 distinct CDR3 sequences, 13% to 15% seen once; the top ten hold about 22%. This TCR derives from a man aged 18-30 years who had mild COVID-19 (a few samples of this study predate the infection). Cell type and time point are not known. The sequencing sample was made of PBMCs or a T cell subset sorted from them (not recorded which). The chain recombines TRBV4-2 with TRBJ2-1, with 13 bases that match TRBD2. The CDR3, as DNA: TGTGCCAGCAGCCAAATGACTAGCGGGGGGTCTGATGAGCAGTTCTTC. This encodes CASSQMTSGGSDEQFF.